This entry lists 2 T cell receptor beta chains sequenced from one sample in a study of blood T cell repertoires in COVID-19. Clones were read by immunoSEQ multiplex PCR, and TCRdb kept only the in-frame ones, dropping some. The sample yields 100,000 to 150,000 clones, 88% seen once. Sequencing was performed on peripheral blood. The receptors were sampled from a man in his sixties or seventies with active COVID-19.

This chain links TRBV5-1 with TRBJ2-3; 8 bases agree with TRBD1. Trimming at V came to 4 bases and at J to 7 bases, leaving 20 bases not matched to a gene. Per germline, CDR1 SGHRS and CDR2 YFSETQ. CDR3 size: 18 residues. The CDR3 is CASSRWGGTGGMRNTQYF. The CDR3 DNA reads as TGCGCCAGCAGCCGTTGGGGCGGTACAGGGGGAATGAGAAATACGCAGTATTTT.

V is TRBV6-2 or TRBV6-3 and J is TRBJ2-4, with TRBD2 as a possible D gene (6 bases). CDR1 MNHEY and CDR2 SVGEGT come from the germline V gene. This CDR3 region has 17 residues. The V end was cut by 4 bases, the J end by 0 bases, with 16 bases between. The CDR3 loop is CASSFSPGGVAKNIQYF. CDR3 nucleotides: TGTGCCAGCAGTTTTTCCCCCGGAGGGGTAGCCAAAAACATTCAGTACTTC.